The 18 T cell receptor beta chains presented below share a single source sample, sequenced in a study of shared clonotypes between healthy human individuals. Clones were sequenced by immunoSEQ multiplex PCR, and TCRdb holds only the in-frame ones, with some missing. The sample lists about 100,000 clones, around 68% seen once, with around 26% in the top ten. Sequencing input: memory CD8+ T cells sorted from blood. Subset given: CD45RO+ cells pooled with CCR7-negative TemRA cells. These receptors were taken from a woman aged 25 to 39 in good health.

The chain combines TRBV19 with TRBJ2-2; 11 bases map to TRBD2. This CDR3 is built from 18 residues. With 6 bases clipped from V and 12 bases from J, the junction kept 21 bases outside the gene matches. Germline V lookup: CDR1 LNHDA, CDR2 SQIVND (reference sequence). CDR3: CASSRTGGLLAGVVKLFF. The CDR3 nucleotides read TGTGCCAGTAGCCGTACAGGGGGCTTACTAGCGGGAGTCGTTAAGCTGTTTTTT.

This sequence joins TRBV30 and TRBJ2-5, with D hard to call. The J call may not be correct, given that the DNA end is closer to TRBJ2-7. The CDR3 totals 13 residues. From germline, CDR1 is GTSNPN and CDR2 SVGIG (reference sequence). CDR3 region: CAWSLDNSYEQYF. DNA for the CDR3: TGTGCCTGGAGTTTAGACAACTCCTACGAGCAGTACTTC.

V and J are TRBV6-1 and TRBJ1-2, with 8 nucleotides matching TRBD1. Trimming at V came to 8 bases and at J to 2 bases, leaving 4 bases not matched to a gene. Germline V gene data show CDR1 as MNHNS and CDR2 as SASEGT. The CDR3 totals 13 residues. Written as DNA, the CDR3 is TGTGCCAGCGGCCCAGGGGGCAACTATGGCTACACCTTC. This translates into CASGPGGNYGYTF.

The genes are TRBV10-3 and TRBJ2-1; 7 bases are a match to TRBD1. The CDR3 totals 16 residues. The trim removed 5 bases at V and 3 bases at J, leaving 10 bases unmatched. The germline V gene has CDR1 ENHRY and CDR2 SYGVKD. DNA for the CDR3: TGTGCCATCAGTCACAGGGGATTTGGCTACTACAATGAGCAGTTCTTC. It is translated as CAISHRGFGYYNEQFF.

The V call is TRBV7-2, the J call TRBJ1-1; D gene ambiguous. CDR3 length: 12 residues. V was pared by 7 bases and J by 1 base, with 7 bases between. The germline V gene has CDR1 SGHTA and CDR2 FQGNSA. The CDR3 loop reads CASIMRNTEAFF. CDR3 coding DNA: TGTGCCAGCATCATGAGGAACACTGAAGCTTTCTTT. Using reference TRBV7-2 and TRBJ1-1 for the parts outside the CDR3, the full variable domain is GAGVSQSPSNKVTEKGKDVELRCDPISGHTALYWYRQSLGQGLEFLIYFQGNSAPDKSGLPSDRFSAERTGGSVSTLTIQRTQQEDSAVYLCASIMRNTEAFFGQGTRLTVV.

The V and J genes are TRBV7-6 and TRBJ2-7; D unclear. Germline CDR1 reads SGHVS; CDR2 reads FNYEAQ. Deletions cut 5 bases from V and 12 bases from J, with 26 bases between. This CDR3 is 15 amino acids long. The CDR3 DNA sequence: TGTGCCAGCAGCCCCCTCCCAAACGGACCCACCGGTGCGTACTTC. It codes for CASSPLPNGPTGAYF.

The CDR3 DNA sequence: TGTGCCAGCAGCGCCGGGACAGGGAGTGCGGAGACCCAGTACTTC. Translation gives CASSAGTGSAETQYF. The chain uses TRBV2 and TRBJ2-5, with 9 bases aligning to TRBD1. The germline gives CDR1 SNHLY, CDR2 FYNNEI. The CDR3 length is 15 residues. V shed 6 bases, J shed 5 bases, and the junction held 10 bases outside the gene matches.

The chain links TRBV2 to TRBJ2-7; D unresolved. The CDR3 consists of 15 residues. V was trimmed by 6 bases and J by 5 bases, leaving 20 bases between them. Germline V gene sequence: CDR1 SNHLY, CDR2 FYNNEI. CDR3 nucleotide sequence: TGTGCCAGCAGAGGAAATAAGGCTTTCCCCAACGAGCAGTACTTC. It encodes CASRGNKAFPNEQYF.

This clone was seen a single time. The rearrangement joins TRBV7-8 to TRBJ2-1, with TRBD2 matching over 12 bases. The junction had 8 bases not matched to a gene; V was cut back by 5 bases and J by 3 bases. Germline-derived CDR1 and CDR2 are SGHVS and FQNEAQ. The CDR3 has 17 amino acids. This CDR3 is CASSVRLAGVLYNEQFF. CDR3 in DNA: TGTGCCAGCAGCGTTCGACTAGCGGGAGTCCTCTACAATGAGCAGTTCTTC.

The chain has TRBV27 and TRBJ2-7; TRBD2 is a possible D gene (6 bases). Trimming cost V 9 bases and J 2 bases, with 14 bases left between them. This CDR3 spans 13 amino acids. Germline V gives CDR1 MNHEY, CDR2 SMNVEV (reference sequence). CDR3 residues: CASLPAGAYEQYF. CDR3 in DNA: TGTGCCAGTCTCCCAGCGGGTGCCTACGAGCAGTACTTC.

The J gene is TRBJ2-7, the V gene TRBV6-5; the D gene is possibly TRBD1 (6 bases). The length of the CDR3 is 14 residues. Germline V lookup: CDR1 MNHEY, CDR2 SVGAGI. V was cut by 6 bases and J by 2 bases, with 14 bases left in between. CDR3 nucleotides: TGTGCCAGCAGCCGAGGGTACAGGGCCTACGAGCAGTACTTC. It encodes CASSRGYRAYEQYF.

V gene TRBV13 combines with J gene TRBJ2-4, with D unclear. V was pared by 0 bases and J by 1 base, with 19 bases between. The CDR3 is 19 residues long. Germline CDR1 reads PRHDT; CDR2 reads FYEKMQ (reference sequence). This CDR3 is CASSLGWSGGPLAKNIQYF. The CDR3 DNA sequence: TGTGCCAGCAGCTTAGGATGGTCAGGTGGCCCCCTGGCCAAAAACATTCAGTACTTC.

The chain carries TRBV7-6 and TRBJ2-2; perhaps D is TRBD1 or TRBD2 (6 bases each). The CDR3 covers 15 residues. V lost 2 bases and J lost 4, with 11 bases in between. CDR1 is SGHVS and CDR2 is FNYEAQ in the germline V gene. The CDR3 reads CASSLRGAGTGELFF. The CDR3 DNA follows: TGTGCCAGCAGCTTAAGGGGGGCAGGCACCGGGGAGCTGTTTTTT. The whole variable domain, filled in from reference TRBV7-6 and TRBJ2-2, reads GAGVSQSPRYKVTKRGQDVALRCDPISGHVSLYWYRQALGQGPEFLTYFNYEAQQDKSGLPNDRFSAERPEGSISTLTIQRTEQRDSAMYRCASSLRGAGTGELFFGEGSRLTVL.

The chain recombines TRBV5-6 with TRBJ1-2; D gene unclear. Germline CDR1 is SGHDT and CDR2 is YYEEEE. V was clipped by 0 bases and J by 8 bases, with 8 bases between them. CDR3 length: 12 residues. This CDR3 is CASSLVRSGYTF. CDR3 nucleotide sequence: TGTGCCAGCAGCTTGGTGCGGTCCGGCTACACCTTC. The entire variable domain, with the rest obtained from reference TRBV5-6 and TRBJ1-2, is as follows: DAGVTQSPTHLIKTRGQQVTLRCSPKSGHDTVSWYQQALGQGPQFIFQYYEEEERQRGNFPDRFSGHQFPNYSSELNVNALLLGDSALYLCASSLVRSGYTFGSGTRLTVV.

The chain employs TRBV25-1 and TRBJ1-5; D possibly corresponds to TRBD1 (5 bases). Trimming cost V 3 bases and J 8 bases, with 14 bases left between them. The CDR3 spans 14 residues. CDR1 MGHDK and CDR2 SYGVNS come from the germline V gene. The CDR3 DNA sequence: TGTGCCAGCAGTGAGCGGGACTCATACAAGCCCCAGCATTTT. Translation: CASSERDSYKPQHF. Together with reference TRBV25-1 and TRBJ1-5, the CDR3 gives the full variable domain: EADIYQTPRYLVIGTGKKITLECSQTMGHDKMYWYQQDPGMELHLIHYSYGVNSTEKGDLSSESTVSRIRTEHFPLTLESARPSHTSQYLCASSERDSYKPQHFGDGTRLSIL.

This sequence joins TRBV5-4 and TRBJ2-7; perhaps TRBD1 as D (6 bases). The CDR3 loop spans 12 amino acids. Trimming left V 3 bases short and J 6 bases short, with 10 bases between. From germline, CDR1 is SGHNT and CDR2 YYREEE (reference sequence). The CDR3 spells CASSSTGTEQYF. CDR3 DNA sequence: TGTGCCAGCAGCTCCACAGGGACCGAGCAGTACTTC.

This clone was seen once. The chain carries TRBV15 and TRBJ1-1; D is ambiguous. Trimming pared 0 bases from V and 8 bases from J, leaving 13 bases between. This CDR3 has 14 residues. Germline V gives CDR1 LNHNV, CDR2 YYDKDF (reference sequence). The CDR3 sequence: CATSRDSGRPEAFF. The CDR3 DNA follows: TGTGCCACCAGCAGAGATTCCGGGAGGCCCGAAGCTTTCTTT.

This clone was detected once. The CDR3 region is CAWSVFIRAGSISKSGTGVSEQYF. The CDR3 coding sequence is TGTGCCTGGAGTGTATTCATCCGGGCCGGCAGTATATCAAAATCCGGGACAGGGGTGAGCGAGCAGTACTTC. This chain links TRBV30 with TRBJ2-7, with 10 positions matching TRBD1. Germline-derived CDR1 and CDR2 are GTSNPN and SVGIG (reference sequence). Trimming removed 0 bases from V and 6 bases from J; junction bases left unmatched: 35. This CDR3 spans 24 amino acids.